This T cell receptor beta chain emerged from a study of blood T cell repertoires in COVID-19. For the study at large: PBMCs, B-cell-depleted T cells, or T cells were the source of the cDNA or gDNA that made up the material.

The data were produced by immunoSEQ multiplex PCR, yet TCRdb's version contains in-frame clones alone and is incomplete. The sample includes about 170,000 clones, more than 85% of them seen just once. J lost 3 bases, V lost 0 bases, and 5 bases had no gene match. From germline, CDR1 is SGHKS and CDR2 YYEKEE (reference sequence). CDR3 length: 15 amino acids. Recruited during active infection, patients (from Seattle) were subsequently followed longitudinally. The specimen sequenced was peripheral blood. The chain is built from TRBV5-5 and TRBJ2-7; 8 bases match TRBD2. This TCR derives from a man aged 55-75 years with COVID-19, enrolled during active disease. The CDR3 region is CASSLGQREIYEQYF. CDR3 bases: TGTGCCAGCAGCTTGGGACAGCGGGAGATCTACGAGCAGTACTTC.